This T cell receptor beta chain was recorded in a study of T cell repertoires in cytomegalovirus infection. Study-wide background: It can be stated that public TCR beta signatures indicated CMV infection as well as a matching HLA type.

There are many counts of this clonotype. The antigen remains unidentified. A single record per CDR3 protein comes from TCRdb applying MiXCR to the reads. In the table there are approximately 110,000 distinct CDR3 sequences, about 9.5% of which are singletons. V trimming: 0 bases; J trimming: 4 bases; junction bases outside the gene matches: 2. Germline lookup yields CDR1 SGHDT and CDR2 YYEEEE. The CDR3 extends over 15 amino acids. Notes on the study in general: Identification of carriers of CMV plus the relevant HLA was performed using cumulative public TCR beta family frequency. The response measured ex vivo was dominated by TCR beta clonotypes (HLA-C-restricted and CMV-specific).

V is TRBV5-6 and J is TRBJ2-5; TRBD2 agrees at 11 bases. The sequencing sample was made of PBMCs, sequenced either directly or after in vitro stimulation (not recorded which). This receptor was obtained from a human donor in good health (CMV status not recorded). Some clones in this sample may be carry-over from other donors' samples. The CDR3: CASSLDTSGRETQYF. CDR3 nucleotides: TGTGCCAGCAGCTTGGATACTAGCGGGAGAGAGACCCAGTACTTC. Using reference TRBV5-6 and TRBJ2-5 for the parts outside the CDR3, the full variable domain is DAGVTQSPTHLIKTRGQQVTLRCSPKSGHDTVSWYQQALGQGPQFIFQYYEEEERQRGNFPDRFSGHQFPNYSSELNVNALLLGDSALYLCASSLDTSGRETQYFGPGTRLLVL.